This TCR beta chain was documented in a study of T cells in localized non-small cell lung cancer. Broader study findings: An association was observed between higher blood T cell density and longer overall survival. Peak T cell clonality was found in uninvolved adjacent lung, exceeding tumor. In adjacent lung, a median roughly 57 of the top 100 tumor clones were found. Owing to sequencing of a solitary tumor region, heterogeneity cannot be discounted.

The repertoire was sequenced with immunoSEQ multiplex PCR; TCRdb's copy has only in-frame clones and lacks some. The sample holds approximately 31,000 clones; 75% to 90% are singletons and the top ten take roughly 17%. In regard to this clone: Antigen specificity is unknown.

The CDR3 totals 14 residues. V lost 5 bases, J lost 6 bases, and 5 bases stayed unmatched. Germline CDR1 and CDR2: SGHTA and FQGTGA. The rearrangement links TRBV7-3 to TRBJ2-3; TRBD1 matches 10 bases. The sample was peripheral blood mononuclear cells, taken before any cancer treatment. This clonotype originated in a man aged 35 to 70 with stage III lung adenocarcinoma. The CDR3 DNA is TGTGCCAGCAGCCCGGGACAGGGGATGGATACGCAGTATTTT. The encoded protein is CASSPGQGMDTQYF.